The rows below give T cell receptor beta chains drawn from one sample of a study of blood T cell repertoires in COVID-19. Profiling relied on immunoSEQ multiplex PCR, and the TCRdb table lists in-frame clones only, not all of them. The table shows roughly 220,000 clones, with approximately 86% occurring only once. The sample comprised peripheral blood. The receptors here all came from a man aged 60 to 75 with acute or convalescent COVID-19. CDR3s include the opening cysteine and the closing phenylalanine or tryptophan. The D gene is left open where the match is weak. Only some rows state a clone size, as once, few, many or a class for expanded clones.

v_gene	abundance	d_gene	len	j_gene	CDR3aa	CDR3nt
TRBV5-1	NA	TRBD2	17	TRBJ2-2	CASNYISGPPNTGELFF	TGCGCCAGCAACTATATTAGCGGGCCGCCGAACACCGGGGAGCTGTTTTTT
TRBV11-2	NA	TRBD2	14	TRBJ2-5	CASSAKTSRETQYF	TGTGCCAGCAGCGCCAAGACTAGCCGGGAGACCCAGTACTTC
TRBV15	NA	TRBD2	13	TRBJ2-3	CATSFGGSDTQYF	TGTGCCACCAGCTTCGGGGGGTCAGATACGCAGTATTTT
TRBV9	NA	NA	15	TRBJ1-3	CASSQWDNSGNTIYF	TGTGCCAGCAGCCAATGGGACAACTCTGGAAACACCATATATTTT
TRBV10-1	NA	NA	16	TRBJ2-5	CASPMRGTTHQETQYF	TGCGCCAGCCCAATGAGGGGGACTACGCATCAAGAGACCCAGTACTTC
TRBV7-2	NA	TRBD1	14	TRBJ2-5	CASSATDRGRTQYF	TGTGCCAGCAGCGCCACCGACAGGGGGCGGACCCAGTACTTC
TRBV30	NA	NA	11	TRBJ2-3	CAWSRGDTQYF	TGTGCCTGGAGTAGGGGGGATACGCAGTATTTT
TRBV19	once	NA	19	TRBJ2-6	CASSMEGQWFLSGANVLTF	TGTGCCAGTAGTATGGAAGGACAGTGGTTCCTCTCTGGGGCCAACGTCCTGACTTTC
TRBV5-1	NA	NA	15	TRBJ1-3	CASSRTASSGNTIYF	TGCGCCAGCTCGAGGACAGCTTCCTCTGGAAACACCATATATTTT
TRBV19	NA	TRBD1	15	TRBJ1-2	CASSIGGTANYGYTF	TGTGCCAGTAGTATAGGCGGGACAGCTAACTATGGCTACACCTTC
TRBV10-3	NA	TRBD1	15	TRBJ1-1	CATGRQGPQGTEAFF	TGTGCCACGGGTAGACAGGGCCCGCAGGGAACTGAAGCTTTCTTT
TRBV19	NA	NA	14	TRBJ1-3	CASSAGIGGNTIYF	TGTGCCAGTAGTGCAGGGATAGGTGGAAACACCATATATTTT
TRBV5-1	NA	TRBD1	15	TRBJ2-7	CTSSLPGGGVYEQYF	TGCACCAGCAGCTTGCCAGGGGGCGGTGTCTACGAGCAGTACTTC
TRBV28	NA	NA	18	TRBJ1-5	CASSPQRGTDYSNQPQHF	TGTGCCAGCAGCCCACAGCGAGGGACTGATTATAGCAATCAGCCCCAGCATTTT
TRBV12-5	NA	NA	15	TRBJ2-2	CASGLDTTFYGELFF	TGTGCTAGTGGTTTGGATACTACCTTCTACGGGGAGCTGTTTTTT
TRBV18	NA	TRBD1	15	TRBJ1-2	CASSLGQFSYYGYTF	TGTGCCAGCTCACTGGGACAGTTCAGTTACTATGGCTACACCTTC
TRBV15	NA	NA	13	TRBJ2-2	CATSRDARGELFF	TGTGCCACCAGCAGAGATGCGCGCGGGGAGCTGTTTTTT
TRBV9	NA	TRBD1	15	TRBJ1-6	CASSPETGANSPLHF	TGTGCCAGCAGCCCAGAAACAGGGGCTAATTCACCCCTCCACTTT